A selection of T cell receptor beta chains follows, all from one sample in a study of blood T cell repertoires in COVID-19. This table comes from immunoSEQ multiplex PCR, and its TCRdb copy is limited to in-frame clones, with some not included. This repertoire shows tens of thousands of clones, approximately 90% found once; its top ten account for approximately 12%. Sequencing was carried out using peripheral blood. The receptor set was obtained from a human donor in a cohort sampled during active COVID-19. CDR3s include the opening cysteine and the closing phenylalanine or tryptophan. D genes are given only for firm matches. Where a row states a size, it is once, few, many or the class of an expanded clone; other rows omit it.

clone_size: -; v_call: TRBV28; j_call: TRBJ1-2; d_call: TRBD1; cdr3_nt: TGTGCCAGCAGTTCCGGACAGGGGACTTTAGTTGGCTACACCTTC; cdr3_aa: CASSSGQGTLVGYTF
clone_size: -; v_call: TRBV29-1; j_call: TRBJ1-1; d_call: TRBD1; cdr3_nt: TGCAGCGTTGAAGATAACAGGGGGCTCACTGAAGCTTTCTTT; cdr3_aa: CSVEDNRGLTEAFF
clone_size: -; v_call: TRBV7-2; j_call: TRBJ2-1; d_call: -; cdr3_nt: TGTGCCAGCAGCCGTCTACCCTCCTACAATGAGCAGTTCTTC; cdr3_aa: CASSRLPSYNEQFF
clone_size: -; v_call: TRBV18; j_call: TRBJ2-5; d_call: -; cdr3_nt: TGTGCCAGCTCACCTGTTGGGGCCCTAGGGCAAGAGACCCAGTACTTC; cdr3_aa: CASSPVGALGQETQYF
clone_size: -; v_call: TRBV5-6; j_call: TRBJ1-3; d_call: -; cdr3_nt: TGTGCCAGCAGCTATACCCGGACAGCTGGAAACACCATATATTTT; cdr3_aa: CASSYTRTAGNTIYF
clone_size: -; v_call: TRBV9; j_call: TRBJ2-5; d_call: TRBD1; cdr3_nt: TGTGCCAGCAGCCGGACAGGGGCCACAACTCAAGAGACCCAGTACTTC; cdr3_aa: CASSRTGATTQETQYF
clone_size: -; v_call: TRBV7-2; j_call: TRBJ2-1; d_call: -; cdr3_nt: TGTGCCAGCAGCCCCACGCCTGGGCAGTACGATGAGCAGTTCTTC; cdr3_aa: CASSPTPGQYDEQFF
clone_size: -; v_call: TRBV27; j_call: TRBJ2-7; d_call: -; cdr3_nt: TGTGCCAGCAGTTTAGATCGGGGCAGGGGGGACTACGAGCAGTACTTC; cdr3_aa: CASSLDRGRGDYEQYF
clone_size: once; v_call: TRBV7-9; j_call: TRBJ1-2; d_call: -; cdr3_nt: TGTGCCAGCAGATACGACAGTAACTATGGCTACACCTTC; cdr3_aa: CASRYDSNYGYTF
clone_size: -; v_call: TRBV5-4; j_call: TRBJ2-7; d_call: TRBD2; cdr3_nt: TGTGCCAGCAGCCCGGGGGGTTACGAGCAGTACTTC; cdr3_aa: CASSPGGYEQYF
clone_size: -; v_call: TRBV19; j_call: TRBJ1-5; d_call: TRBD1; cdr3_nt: TGTGCCAGTAGTACTCCGGGACAGGGAGGTAATCAGCCCCAGCATTTT; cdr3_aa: CASSTPGQGGNQPQHF
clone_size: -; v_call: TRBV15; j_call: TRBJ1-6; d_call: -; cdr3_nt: TGTGCCACCAGCAGAGATCGGGGGGCCAACCTCCACTTT; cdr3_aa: CATSRDRGANLHF
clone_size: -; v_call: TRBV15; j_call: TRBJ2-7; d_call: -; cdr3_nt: TGTGCCACCAGCAGGGGGGGGGAGACAGGCTCCTACGAGCAGTACTTC; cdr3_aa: CATSRGGETGSYEQYF
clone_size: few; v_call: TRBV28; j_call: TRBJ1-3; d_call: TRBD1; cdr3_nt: TGTGCCAGCAGGTTGCAGGGGGCTTGGGACACCATATATTTT; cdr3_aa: CASRLQGAWDTIYF
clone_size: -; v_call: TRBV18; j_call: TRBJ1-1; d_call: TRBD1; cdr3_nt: TGTGCCAGCTCAACGGACAGGGGGGACACTGAAGCTTTCTTT; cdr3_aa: CASSTDRGDTEAFF
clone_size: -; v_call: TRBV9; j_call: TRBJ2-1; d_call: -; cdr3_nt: TGTGCCAGCAGCGTAGGACACTCTAACCCTTACAATGAGCAGTTCTTC; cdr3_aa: CASSVGHSNPYNEQFF
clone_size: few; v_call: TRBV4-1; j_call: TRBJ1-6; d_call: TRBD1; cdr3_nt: TGCGCCAGCAGCCGACTAACAGGGGTTTCACCCCTCCACTTT; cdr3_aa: CASSRLTGVSPLHF
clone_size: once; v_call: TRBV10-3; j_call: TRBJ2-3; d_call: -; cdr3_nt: TGTGCCATCAGTGCGGCGGGGAGGGGGGATACGCAGTATTTT; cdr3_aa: CAISAAGRGDTQYF
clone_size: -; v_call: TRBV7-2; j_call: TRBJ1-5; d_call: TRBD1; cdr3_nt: TGTGCCAGCAGCTTGGGACAGATCAATCAGCCCCAGCATTTT; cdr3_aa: CASSLGQINQPQHF